Listed below are T cell receptor beta chains from one sample, sequenced in a study of cytomegalovirus exposure and HLA in healthy donors. Produced via immunoSEQ multiplex PCR; TCRdb's table is partial and in-frame only. The sample lists around 120,000 clones, 79% seen once, with around 3.1% in the top ten. The sequencing sample was made of PBMCs. The receptors were gathered from a woman in her forties in good health and CMV-seronegative. The CDR3 runs from the conserved cysteine through the conserved F or W.

J gene: TRBJ1-2
V gene: TRBV4-3
CDR3 protein: CASSRIGQGLDYGYTF

J gene: TRBJ1-2
V gene: TRBV6-5
CDR3 protein: CACRQGSYGYTF

J gene: TRBJ2-5
V gene: TRBV28
CDR3 protein: CASSPRGGSETQYF

J gene: TRBJ2-5
V gene: TRBV5-4
CDR3 protein: CASSTGTYQETQYF

J gene: TRBJ1-2
V gene: TRBV5-1
CDR3 protein: CASSSHSTGYGYTF

J gene: TRBJ1-4
V gene: TRBV28
CDR3 protein: CASSLGGLNEKLFF

J gene: TRBJ1-1
V gene: TRBV29-1
CDR3 protein: CSVITPGQGSVTEAFF

J gene: TRBJ2-1
V gene: TRBV2
CDR3 protein: CASTLSGGYNEQFF

J gene: TRBJ1-5
V gene: TRBV19
CDR3 protein: CASSIRGNQPQHF

J gene: TRBJ1-3
V gene: TRBV15
CDR3 protein: CATSRDGTGYSDSGNTIYF